This TCR beta chain was recorded in a study of control samples from healthy donors and cancer patients. This clone was seen a single time. Trimming stripped 0 bases from V and 9 bases from J, with 12 bases between. The V gene's germline CDR1 is LGHNA and CDR2 YSLEER. The CDR3 has 14 amino acids. Sequenced by immunoSEQ multiplex PCR; TCRdb stores in-frame clones only, minus some. The repertoire holds about 80,000 clones, around 92% seen once, with around 17% in the top ten. The chain links TRBV4-3 to TRBJ2-1; D not certain. The sequence derives from a man aged 50-60 years in good health. The sequencing input was blood. The CDR3 nucleotides are TGCGCCAGCAGCCAAGATCTGGGTGGCATTGAGCAGTTCTTC. Translation gives CASSQDLGGIEQFF.